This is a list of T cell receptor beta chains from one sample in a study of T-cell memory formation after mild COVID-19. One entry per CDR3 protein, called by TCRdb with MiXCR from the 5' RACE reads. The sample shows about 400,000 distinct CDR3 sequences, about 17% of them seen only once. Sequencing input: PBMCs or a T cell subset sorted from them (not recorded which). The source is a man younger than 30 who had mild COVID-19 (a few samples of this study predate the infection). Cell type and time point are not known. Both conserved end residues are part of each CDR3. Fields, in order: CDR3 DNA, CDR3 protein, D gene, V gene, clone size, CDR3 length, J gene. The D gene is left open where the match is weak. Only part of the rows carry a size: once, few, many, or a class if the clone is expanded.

cdr3_nt: TGCGCCAGCAGATTTGTCTATGCACCGAGTTCGGACAGGAGGGGAACTGAAGCTTTCTTT; cdr3_aa: CASRFVYAPSSDRRGTEAFF; d_call: TRBD1; v_call: TRBV4-3; clone_size: -; cdr3_length: 20; j_call: TRBJ1-1
cdr3_nt: TGTGCCAGCAGCGAGGGGGGGCGAAACTATGGCTACACCTTC; cdr3_aa: CASSEGGRNYGYTF; d_call: -; v_call: TRBV9; clone_size: few; cdr3_length: 14; j_call: TRBJ1-2
cdr3_nt: TGTGCCTGGAGTGAATCAGGGGAGACCCAGTACTTC; cdr3_aa: CAWSESGETQYF; d_call: -; v_call: TRBV30; clone_size: -; cdr3_length: 12; j_call: TRBJ2-5
cdr3_nt: TGTGCCAGCAGCTCCCAGCCGGGACAGGGGCGGGGCTACACCTTC; cdr3_aa: CASSSQPGQGRGYTF; d_call: TRBD1; v_call: TRBV7-2; clone_size: few; cdr3_length: 15; j_call: TRBJ1-2
cdr3_nt: TGTGCCAGCAGCACCTCCGGGACTAGCGTTTACACCGGGGAGCTGTTTTTT; cdr3_aa: CASSTSGTSVYTGELFF; d_call: TRBD2; v_call: TRBV7-3; clone_size: few; cdr3_length: 17; j_call: TRBJ2-2
cdr3_nt: TGTGCCATCGGGGGAGACAGGGCACCCGGGGAGCTGTTTTTT; cdr3_aa: CAIGGDRAPGELFF; d_call: TRBD1; v_call: TRBV10-3; clone_size: few; cdr3_length: 14; j_call: TRBJ2-2
cdr3_nt: TGCGCCAGCAGCTGGGAGACAGGCTACGCTTCAGGGGCCAACGTCCTGACTTTC; cdr3_aa: CASSWETGYASGANVLTF; d_call: -; v_call: TRBV5-1; clone_size: -; cdr3_length: 18; j_call: TRBJ2-6
cdr3_nt: TGTGCCAGCAGCTTAGGGGCGGAGTCTTGGGATACGCAGTATTTT; cdr3_aa: CASSLGAESWDTQYF; d_call: -; v_call: TRBV7-3; clone_size: -; cdr3_length: 15; j_call: TRBJ2-3
cdr3_nt: TGTGCCAGCACCCCCAGCAGGGAGAAGAGTAGCAATCAGCCCCAGCATTTT; cdr3_aa: CASTPSREKSSNQPQHF; d_call: -; v_call: TRBV6-1; clone_size: once; cdr3_length: 17; j_call: TRBJ1-5
cdr3_nt: TGCGCCAGCAGCTTGTCTAGCGGGGCTCGGGAGACCCAGTACTTC; cdr3_aa: CASSLSSGARETQYF; d_call: TRBD2; v_call: TRBV5-1; clone_size: once; cdr3_length: 15; j_call: TRBJ2-5
cdr3_nt: TGTGCCAGCAGTACTGGGGACAGGGTGGCCGGGGAGCTGTTTTTT; cdr3_aa: CASSTGDRVAGELFF; d_call: TRBD1; v_call: TRBV6-5; clone_size: -; cdr3_length: 15; j_call: TRBJ2-2
cdr3_nt: TGTGCCAGCAGCGCAAGGACGGGATACACTGAAGCTTTCTTT; cdr3_aa: CASSARTGYTEAFF; d_call: -; v_call: TRBV7-2; clone_size: few; cdr3_length: 14; j_call: TRBJ1-1
cdr3_nt: TGTGCCAGCAGCCGGGCGGTGGGCCGTTACAATGAGCAGTTCTTC; cdr3_aa: CASSRAVGRYNEQFF; d_call: -; v_call: TRBV5-5; clone_size: -; cdr3_length: 15; j_call: TRBJ2-1
cdr3_nt: TGTGCCAGCAGTGAATTTCTCGGGACAGGGGTAGTGGAGACCCAGTACTTC; cdr3_aa: CASSEFLGTGVVETQYF; d_call: TRBD1; v_call: TRBV13; clone_size: many; cdr3_length: 17; j_call: TRBJ2-5
cdr3_nt: TGCGCCAGCAGCCATAGACAGGGGCAGGCAGATACGCAGTATTTT; cdr3_aa: CASSHRQGQADTQYF; d_call: TRBD1; v_call: TRBV4-3; clone_size: many; cdr3_length: 15; j_call: TRBJ2-3
cdr3_nt: TGTGCCAGCAGGGGGGCAGGGAGGTACGAGCAGTACTTC; cdr3_aa: CASRGAGRYEQYF; d_call: -; v_call: TRBV12-3/TRBV12-4; clone_size: few; cdr3_length: 13; j_call: TRBJ2-7